The 32 T cell receptor beta chains in this list originate from one sample, sequenced in a study of blood T cell repertoires in COVID-19. Here immunoSEQ multiplex PCR was the method, and the copy in TCRdb shows in-frame clones only, minus some. The sample consists of 300,000 to 400,000 clones, around 86% of them appearing once. What was sequenced was peripheral blood. All receptors come from a woman between 45 and 65 years old with COVID-19, enrolled during active disease.

The chain combines TRBV5-4 with TRBJ1-2; the D is unclear. Trimming took 0 bases from V and 8 from J, leaving 11 bases between them. The CDR3 is 13 amino acids. The germline V gene has CDR1 SGHNT and CDR2 YYREEE (reference sequence). Written as DNA, the CDR3 is TGTGCCAGCAGCTTGGTCGGGGTAGGGGGCTACACCTTC. Residues: CASSLVGVGGYTF.

On this clone itself: Sequence at one end of the junction differs from germline and may be a read error. The chain carries TRBV28 and TRBJ1-2; D may be TRBD1 (5 bases). Germline assignment: CDR1 MDHEN and CDR2 SYDVKM. The CDR3 contains 13 residues. CDR3 sequence: CASTSGGEGSGPF. CDR3 sequence (DNA): TGTGCCAGCACCTCGGGGGGAGAGGGAAGCGGACCCTTC.

The chain is built from TRBV7-2 and TRBJ2-7, with 14 bases that match TRBD2. J lost 4 bases, V lost 4 bases, and 3 bases had no gene match. Germline assignment: CDR1 SGHTA and CDR2 FQGNSA. The length of the CDR3 is 15 residues. Written as DNA, the CDR3 is TGTGCCAGCAGCTCGTGGACTAGCGGGAGGTACGAGCAGTACTTC. This sequence encodes CASSSWTSGRYEQYF.

A few counts support this clone. The chain uses TRBV2 and TRBJ2-2, with D tentatively TRBD2 (6 bases). CDR1 and CDR2 from the germline V gene are SNHLY and FYNNEI. The CDR3 is made up of 13 amino acids. Trimming stripped 6 bases from V and 4 bases from J, with 9 bases between. The CDR3 region is CASRISGTGELFF. The CDR3 nucleotides are TGTGCCAGCAGAATTAGCGGCACCGGGGAGCTGTTTTTT.

The J gene is TRBJ2-2, the V gene TRBV11-3, with a tentative D call TRBD2 (7 bases). Trimming left V 5 bases short and J 4 bases short, with 17 bases between. The CDR3 has 16 amino acids. CDR1 SGHNT and CDR2 YENEEA come from the germline V gene. Here the CDR3 reads CASSQPGGARTGELFF. The CDR3, as DNA: TGTGCCAGCAGCCAACCTGGGGGGGCTCGCACCGGGGAGCTGTTTTTT.

The chain recombines TRBV11-2 with TRBJ1-4; possible D gene TRBD1, 5 bases. Between the trimmed V and J ends, which lost 4 bases and 5 bases, there was a span of 17 bases. The CDR3 totals 16 residues. The germline V gene has CDR1 SGHAT and CDR2 FQNNGV. CDR3 amino acids: CASSSRAGGGNEKLFF. CDR3 DNA sequence: TGTGCCAGCAGCTCGCGAGCGGGGGGAGGGAATGAAAAACTGTTTTTT. Full variable domain (outside the CDR3, taken from reference TRBV11-2 and TRBJ1-4): EAGVAQSPRYKIIEKRQSVAFWCNPISGHATLYWYQQILGQGPKLLIQFQNNGVVDDSQLPKDRFSAERLKGVDSTLKIQPAKLEDSAVYLCASSSRAGGGNEKLFFGSGTQLSVL.

The rearrangement links TRBV2 to TRBJ1-5; D uncertain. Germline V gives CDR1 SNHLY, CDR2 FYNNEI. The CDR3 runs to 17 residues. V was shortened by 7 bases and J by 2 bases, with 21 bases between the two germline ends. The CDR3 loop is CASTGISGRHGNQPQHF. CDR3 nucleotide sequence: TGTGCCAGCACCGGTATCAGTGGCAGACACGGCAATCAGCCCCAGCATTTT.

This chain connects TRBV19 to TRBJ2-7, with no clear D. V was trimmed by 8 bases and J by 1 base, leaving 12 bases between them. This CDR3 contains 13 residues. Germline V gene data show CDR1 as LNHDA and CDR2 as SQIVND (reference sequence). The CDR3 DNA reads TGTGCCAGTCGGTCCCAAAAGTCCTACGAGCAGTACTTC. Its translation: CASRSQKSYEQYF.

The V and J genes are TRBV10-3 and TRBJ1-1, with 7 bases lining up with TRBD1. Trimming at V came to 7 bases and at J to 7 bases, leaving 9 bases not matched to a gene. The germline V gene encodes CDR1 ENHRY and CDR2 SYGVKD. CDR3 size: 13 residues. The CDR3 DNA reads TGTGCCATCACCCCGGGACAGAATGATGAAGCTTTCTTT. Its protein is CAITPGQNDEAFF.

The chain combines TRBV18 with TRBJ2-7; D gene unclear. V was trimmed by 2 bases and J by 7 bases, leaving 18 bases between them. Per the germline V gene, CDR1 is KGHSH and CDR2 is LQKENI. The CDR3 runs to 15 residues. CDR3 sequence reads: CASSPIHGFSREQYF. CDR3 nucleotides: TGTGCCAGCTCACCAATTCACGGGTTCTCTCGGGAGCAGTACTTC.

The gene calls are TRBV5-1 and TRBJ1-4; 11 positions match TRBD1. The germline V gene encodes CDR1 SGHRS and CDR2 YFSETQ. This CDR3 region has 17 residues. Trimming removed 4 bases from V and 2 bases from J; junction bases left unmatched: 7. As DNA, the CDR3 is TGCGCCAGCAGCCCGGACAGGGGGCAGTTCACTAATGAAAAACTGTTTTTT. It yields the protein CASSPDRGQFTNEKLFF.

There are a few counts of this clone. The J gene is TRBJ1-5, the V gene TRBV11-2, with D hard to call. Germline V gene data show CDR1 as SGHAT and CDR2 as FQNNGV. CDR3 length: 15 residues. The V end lost 5 bases, the J end lost 4 bases, and 15 bases lay between the germline ends. This CDR3 reads CASSVGSSYNQPQHF. In DNA, the CDR3 is TGTGCCAGCAGCGTCGGTAGTTCCTATAATCAGCCCCAGCATTTT.

This clone was recorded only once. This rearrangement joins TRBV19 to TRBJ2-7; 8 nucleotides line up with TRBD1. CDR3 length: 14 residues. Germline trimming cut 10 bases from V and 4 bases from J; bases unmatched to any gene: 12. In germline, CDR1 is LNHDA, CDR2 SQIVND (reference sequence). The CDR3 region is CATSAGQAGYEQYF. The CDR3 DNA reads as TGTGCCACCAGTGCGGGACAGGCGGGTTACGAGCAGTACTTC. The full variable domain, completed using reference TRBV19 and TRBJ2-7, is DGGITQSPKYLFRKEGQNVTLSCEQNLNHDAMYWYRQDPGQGLRLIYYSQIVNDFQKGDIAEGYSVSREKKESFPLTVTSAQKNPTAFYLCATSAGQAGYEQYFGPGTRLTVT.

This rearrangement joins TRBV5-4 to TRBJ2-7; possible D gene TRBD2, 7 bases. The CDR3 is 16 amino acids. Germline loops: CDR1 SGHNT, CDR2 YYREEE (reference sequence). The V gene lost 3 bases and the J gene lost 0 bases, with 16 bases spanning the gap. In DNA form, the CDR3 reads TGTGCCAGCAGCTCACCAGAGGGGGGGTTCTCCTACGAGCAGTACTTC. It specifies CASSSPEGGFSYEQYF.

This clone was seen just once. DNA for the CDR3: TGTGCCTGGGATAAGGACAGGGTCAAGGAAGCTTTCTTT. Translated, it gives CAWDKDRVKEAFF. This chain links TRBV30 with TRBJ1-1; 8 bases are shared with TRBD1. The CDR3 spans 13 residues. The V gene's germline CDR1 is GTSNPN and CDR2 SVGIG (reference sequence). The V and J ends lost 5 bases and 8 bases, in that order; junction bases with no gene match: 10.

This clone was counted a single time. This chain links TRBV29-1 with TRBJ2-7; 8 bases are shared with TRBD1. V shed 7 bases and J 3 bases; nucleotides not matched to a gene: 8. This CDR3 is 13 amino acids long. Germline V CDR1 and CDR2: SQVTM, ANQGSEA. This CDR3 reads CSAEAGQGYEQYF. CDR3 coding DNA: TGCAGCGCTGAGGCCGGACAGGGCTACGAGCAGTACTTC.

The chain links TRBV9 to TRBJ1-4; perhaps TRBD1 as D (5 bases). V lost 3 bases and J lost 8, with 20 bases in between. Germline CDR1 SGDLS, CDR2 YYNGEE. The CDR3 extends over 16 amino acids. CDR3 in amino acids: CASSEGGGTIGEKLFF. The CDR3, as DNA: TGTGCCAGCAGCGAGGGAGGTGGGACCATCGGAGAAAAACTGTTTTTT.

This clone was seen a few times. The rearrangement joins TRBV5-6 to TRBJ1-2, with D perhaps matching TRBD1 (5 bases). Germline loops: CDR1 SGHDT, CDR2 YYEEEE. The CDR3 is 11 amino acids. V gave up 2 bases and J gave up 8 bases, with 7 bases separating them. The CDR3 is CASSLRGGYTF. DNA of the CDR3: TGTGCCAGCAGCTTAAGGGGAGGCTACACCTTC.

The rearrangement uses TRBV5-1 and TRBJ2-7, with 8 bases aligning to TRBD1. Trimming at V came to 3 bases and at J to 11 bases, leaving 13 bases not matched to a gene. Germline V CDR1 and CDR2: SGHRS, YFSETQ. This CDR3 has 14 residues. The CDR3 here is CASSSGSLTGEKYF. The CDR3 coding sequence is TGCGCCAGCAGCTCCGGGTCCCTGACAGGGGAGAAGTACTTC.

This clone was seen only a few times. The chain carries TRBV5-6 and TRBJ2-7; D unresolved. Germline loops: CDR1 SGHDT, CDR2 YYEEEE. V lost 4 bases to trimming and J lost 2 bases, with 13 bases between them. The CDR3 has 14 amino acids. The CDR3 spells CASSLIRTTYEQYF. CDR3 nucleotides: TGTGCCAGCAGCCTGATAAGAACTACCTACGAGCAGTACTTC.

J is TRBJ2-7 and V is TRBV3-1 (or the pseudogene TRBV3-2); 7 nucleotides line up with TRBD2. CDR1 is LGHDT, CDR2 YNNKEL, per germline (reference sequence). The V and J ends lost 4 bases and 0 bases, in that order; junction bases with no gene match: 9. CDR3 size: 16 residues. This chain's CDR3 is CASSPPTSHYSYEQYF. The CDR3 nucleotides are TGTGCCAGCAGCCCACCGACTAGCCACTACTCCTACGAGCAGTACTTC.

The genes are TRBV24-1 and TRBJ2-1; 7 bases are shared with TRBD1. After removal of 3 bases from V and 3 bases from J, the junction contained 7 bases not matched to a gene. Germline V gene lookup returns CDR1 KGHDR and CDR2 SFDVKD. The CDR3 contains 16 residues. The CDR3 sequence: CATSDPNRGSYNEQFF. The CDR3 nucleotides read TGTGCCACCAGTGATCCTAACAGGGGTAGCTACAATGAGCAGTTCTTC.

The chain employs TRBV6-5 and TRBJ2-1, with TRBD2 as a possible D gene (6 bases). Germline V lookup: CDR1 MNHEY, CDR2 SVGAGI. Deletions cut 1 base from V and 0 bases from J, with 7 bases between. CDR3 length: 15 residues. The CDR3 region has the DNA TGTGCCAGCAGTTACTTGCGGGGCTCCTACAATGAGCAGTTCTTC. Translation: CASSYLRGSYNEQFF.

V usage is TRBV19 and J usage is TRBJ1-5; 9 positions match TRBD1. Germline CDR1 is LNHDA and CDR2 is SQIVND (reference sequence). V shed 7 bases and J 2 bases; nucleotides not matched to a gene: 6. This CDR3 spans 15 amino acids. CDR3 amino acids: CASTLWDRGNQPQHF. The CDR3 region has the DNA TGTGCCAGTACCCTCTGGGACAGGGGCAATCAGCCCCAGCATTTT.

In its sample, this clone was seen once. CDR3 loop: CASTAASGGYTF. CDR3 DNA sequence: TGTGCCAGTACCGCCGCTTCGGGTGGCTACACCTTC. This chain joins TRBV19 and TRBJ1-2; no firm D call. Deletions cut 7 bases from V and 7 bases from J, with 13 bases between. CDR1 is LNHDA, CDR2 SQIVND, per germline (reference sequence). The CDR3 loop spans 12 amino acids.

J is TRBJ2-7 and V is TRBV13, with D possibly being TRBD2 (5 bases). Trimming left V 1 base short and J 3 bases short, with 13 bases between. Per the germline V gene, CDR1 is PRHDT and CDR2 is FYEKMQ (reference sequence). The CDR3 consists of 15 residues. CDR3 region: CASSLAREGFYEQYF. CDR3 DNA sequence: TGTGCCAGCAGCTTAGCGAGGGAAGGATTCTACGAGCAGTACTTC.

V usage is TRBV7-2 and J usage is TRBJ1-1; TRBD1 is a possible D gene (6 bases). This CDR3 has 12 amino acids. The germline V gene has CDR1 SGHTA and CDR2 FQGNSA. Trimming removed 4 bases from V and 5 bases from J, with 8 bases in between. CDR3 in amino acids: CASSYRVTEAFF. CDR3 sequence (DNA): TGTGCCAGCAGCTACAGGGTTACTGAAGCTTTCTTT.

In DNA, the CDR3 is TGTGCCAGCAGCTTAGGTGCGGGGGATACGCAGTATTTT. It is translated as CASSLGAGDTQYF. The J gene is TRBJ2-3, the V gene TRBV11-2, with a tentative D call TRBD2 (6 bases). The V gene's germline CDR1 is SGHAT and CDR2 FQNNGV. The length of the CDR3 is 13 residues. V gave up 1 base and J gave up 6 bases, with 8 bases separating them.

This clone has only one observation. The chain joins TRBV27 to TRBJ1-3, with D maybe TRBD1 (5 bases). The CDR3 is 16 amino acids. V was shortened by 3 bases and J by 2 bases, with 14 bases between the two germline ends. Germline CDR1 is MNHEY and CDR2 is SMNVEV (reference sequence). The CDR3, as DNA: TGTGCCAGCAGTTTGTTACCCCAGGGTGCTGGAAACACCATATATTTT. Encoded protein: CASSLLPQGAGNTIYF.

The chain links TRBV7-2 to TRBJ2-3, with 11 bases that match TRBD2. This CDR3 contains 16 residues. Germline CDR1 and CDR2: SGHTA and FQGNSA. The junction had 6 bases not matched to a gene; V was cut back by 5 bases and J by 2 bases. The CDR3 loop is CASSHRLAGYTDTQYF. The CDR3 coding sequence is TGTGCCAGCAGCCACAGACTAGCGGGATACACAGATACGCAGTATTTT.

V is TRBV4-1 and J is TRBJ2-7; 15 bases agree with TRBD2. The CDR3 covers 19 residues. The germline gives CDR1 MGHRA, CDR2 YSYEKL. J gave up 6 bases and V 2 bases, and 14 bases lay outside the gene matches. CDR3 sequence: CASSQNLFGLAGGPAEQYF. The CDR3 region has the DNA TGCGCCAGCAGCCAAAATTTATTCGGACTAGCGGGAGGGCCCGCCGAGCAGTACTTC.

A note on this clone: This CDR3 is also generated by other DNA sequences in the sample. J is TRBJ1-1 and V is TRBV18; tentative D call: TRBD1 (6 bases). CDR3 length: 15 amino acids. The germline V gene has CDR1 KGHSH and CDR2 LQKENI. Trimming stripped 3 bases from V and 0 bases from J, with 11 bases between. This chain's CDR3 is CASSPTTGLNTEAFF. Here the CDR3 DNA reads TGTGCCAGCTCACCGACAACAGGGTTGAACACTGAAGCTTTCTTT. Filled out from reference TRBV18 and TRBJ1-1, the complete variable domain reads NAGVMQNPRHLVRRRGQEARLRCSPMKGHSHVYWYRQLPEEGLKFMVYLQKENIIDESGMPKERFSAEFPKEGPSILRIQQVVRGDSAAYFCASSPTTGLNTEAFFGQGTRLTVV.